This T cell receptor (beta chain) was recorded in a study of cytomegalovirus exposure and HLA in healthy donors. Findings and caveats of the study: After further analysis at a later stage, 16,951 TCR beta sequences were associated with HLA alleles at 0.05 false discovery rate. Available immune exposure information covered CMV serostatus only. The likely explanation for a cluster of highly shared sequence variants was sequencing artifact. According to reports, the classifier identified cytomegalovirus status with high specificity and sensitivity.

A note on this clone: The antigen remains unidentified.

The primer mix had 60 Vbeta and 13 Jbeta primers. The repertoire was sequenced with immunoSEQ multiplex PCR; TCRdb's copy has only in-frame clones and lacks some. This repertoire comprises roughly 34,000 clones; its ten largest clones make up under 6%. The sequenced sample consisted of PBMCs. The source is a woman in her 40s in good health and CMV-seropositive.

The CDR3 DNA sequence: TGTGCCAGTAGTATGCAGACAGGCTCCACCGGGGAGCTGTTTTTT. It encodes CASSMQTGSTGELFF. The rearrangement uses TRBV19 and TRBJ2-2; D is possibly TRBD1 (6 bases). The CDR3 extends over 15 amino acids. V was pared by 3 bases and J by 4 bases, with 12 bases between. Germline V gene sequence: CDR1 LNHDA, CDR2 SQIVND (reference sequence).